This T cell receptor beta chain was found in a study of CD8+CD57+ T cells in acquired aplastic anemia. The overall study: Healthy CD8+ samples averaged about 11 million reads.

The study profiled TCR beta VDJ and CDR3 using genomic DNA as template. TCRdb used MiXCR to reprocess the reads, holding one entry per CDR3 protein. The sample shows roughly 130,000 distinct CDR3 sequences, more than 40% of them seen only once. The V and J ends lost 5 bases and 5 bases, in that order; junction bases with no gene match: 20. CDR1 and CDR2 (germline): KGHDR, SFDVKD. CDR3 length equals 19 residues. Material for sequencing was sorted CD4+, CD8+, or CD8+CD57+ T cells (not recorded which) from PBMCs. This chain connects TRBV24-1 to TRBJ2-5; 9 positions match TRBD2. The sequence was collected from a human donor in good health, serving as a control. The DNA of the CDR3 is TGTGCCACCAGTGCTAGACGCCTCCAGACTAGCGGATCTGACGAGACCCAGTACTTC. This translates into CATSARRLQTSGSDETQYF.